This entry lists 9 T cell receptor beta chains sequenced from one sample in a study of blood T cell repertoires in COVID-19. The method was immunoSEQ multiplex PCR; TCRdb's version includes in-frame clones alone and lacks a portion of them. The table lists 160,000 or so clones, roughly 89% of them singletons. Sequences were obtained from peripheral blood. These receptors were taken from a woman in her forties or fifties with acute or convalescent COVID-19.

This clone was detected only once. This rearrangement joins TRBV28 to TRBJ2-7; 7 bases are a match to TRBD2. Germline CDR1 and CDR2: MDHEN and SYDVKM. The CDR3 contains 13 residues. J lost 3 bases, V lost 4 bases, and 3 bases had no gene match. The CDR3 loop is CASSSGTNYEQYF. The CDR3 region has the DNA TGTGCCAGCAGTTCCGGGACTAACTACGAGCAGTACTTC. The complete variable domain, with remaining parts taken from reference TRBV28 and TRBJ2-7, reads DVKVTQSSRYLVKRTGEKVFLECVQDMDHENMFWYRQDPGLGLRLIYFSYDVKMKEKGDIPEGYSVSREKKERFSLILESASTNQTSMYLCASSSGTNYEQYFGPGTRLTVT.

CDR3 protein: CASSLGQGGSGANVLTF. The CDR3, as DNA: TGTGCCAGCAGCCTAGGACAGGGAGGCTCTGGGGCCAACGTCCTGACTTTC. This chain uses TRBV7-3 with TRBJ2-6; TRBD1 matches 8 bases. The CDR3 consists of 17 residues. J gave up 0 bases and V 5 bases, and 6 bases lay outside the gene matches. Looked up from germline, CDR1 is SGHTA and CDR2 is FQGTGA.

This clone was found a few times. This CDR3 reads CASSNSNRGQGYTF. The CDR3, as DNA: TGTGCCAGCTCAAATTCAAACAGGGGTCAAGGCTACACCTTC. The V gene is TRBV5-4, the J gene TRBJ1-2; the match to TRBD1 covers 7 bases. Germline V gene sequence: CDR1 SGHNT, CDR2 YYREEE (reference sequence). Trimming took 7 bases from V and 8 from J; bases not matched to a gene: 14. The CDR3 is 14 amino acids.

This chain links TRBV19 with TRBJ2-1, with 7 bases identical to TRBD2. The CDR3 spans 14 residues. The ends lost 1 base at V and 7 bases at J; junction bases unmatched: 4. Germline V gene data show CDR1 as LNHDA and CDR2 as SQIVND (reference sequence). CDR3: CASSIGGRLNEQFF. CDR3 bases: TGTGCCAGTAGTATAGGCGGGAGATTAAATGAGCAGTTCTTC.

The chain has TRBV7-2 and TRBJ2-1; 7 bases line up with TRBD2. This CDR3 contains 16 residues. The junction had 13 bases not matched to a gene; V was cut back by 6 bases and J by 5 bases. The germline gives CDR1 SGHTA, CDR2 FQGNSA. CDR3 amino acids: CASRTSSGAENNEQFF. The DNA of the CDR3 is TGTGCCAGCAGAACCTCCAGCGGGGCTGAAAACAATGAGCAGTTCTTC.

The J gene is TRBJ1-5, the V gene TRBV3-1 (or the pseudogene TRBV3-2); D may be TRBD1 (5 bases). V shed 1 base and J shed 10 bases, with 8 bases lying between them. Germline V CDR1 and CDR2: LGHDT, YNNKEL (reference sequence). This CDR3 comprises 12 residues. The CDR3 DNA sequence: TGTGCCAGCAGCCAAGCCGGGGGACCCCAGCATTTT. Amino acid sequence: CASSQAGGPQHF.

The chain uses TRBV11-3 and TRBJ1-2; no reliable D call. Trimming took 5 bases from V and 4 from J, leaving 14 bases between them. This CDR3 has 14 residues. Looked up from germline, CDR1 is SGHNT and CDR2 is YENEEA. This CDR3 reads CASSHSGLIYGYTF. The CDR3 DNA reads TGTGCCAGCAGCCATAGCGGCTTAATCTATGGCTACACCTTC.

The chain couples TRBV7-6 to TRBJ1-2, with D perhaps matching TRBD1 (5 bases). The CDR3 covers 15 residues. Germline loops: CDR1 SGHVS, CDR2 FNYEAQ. Between the trimmed V and J ends, which lost 5 bases and 4 bases, there was a span of 17 bases. CDR3 in DNA: TGTGCCAGCAGCCTCGTGGGGGGGGTGGTCTATGGCTACACCTTC. Translation gives CASSLVGGVVYGYTF.

This clone was counted only a few times. V is TRBV6-1 and J is TRBJ1-3; D unclear. Trimming left V 3 bases short and J 0 bases short, with 6 bases between. Germline CDR1 MNHNS, CDR2 SASEGT. CDR3 size: 14 residues. The CDR3 loop reads CASSERISGNTIYF. DNA for the CDR3: TGTGCCAGCAGTGAGAGAATCTCTGGAAACACCATATATTTT.